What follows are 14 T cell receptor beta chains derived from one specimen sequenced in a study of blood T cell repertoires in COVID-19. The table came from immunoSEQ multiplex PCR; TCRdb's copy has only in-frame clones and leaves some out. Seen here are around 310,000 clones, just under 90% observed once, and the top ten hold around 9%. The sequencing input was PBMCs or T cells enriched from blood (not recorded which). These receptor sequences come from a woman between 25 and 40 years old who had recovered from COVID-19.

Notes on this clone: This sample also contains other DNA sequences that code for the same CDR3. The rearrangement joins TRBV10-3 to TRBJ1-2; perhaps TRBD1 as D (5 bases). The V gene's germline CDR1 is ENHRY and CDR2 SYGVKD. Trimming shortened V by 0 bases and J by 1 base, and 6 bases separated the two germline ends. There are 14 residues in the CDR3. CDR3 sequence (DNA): TGTGCCATCAGTGAGTCGACAGATAACTATGGCTACACCTTC. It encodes CAISESTDNYGYTF.

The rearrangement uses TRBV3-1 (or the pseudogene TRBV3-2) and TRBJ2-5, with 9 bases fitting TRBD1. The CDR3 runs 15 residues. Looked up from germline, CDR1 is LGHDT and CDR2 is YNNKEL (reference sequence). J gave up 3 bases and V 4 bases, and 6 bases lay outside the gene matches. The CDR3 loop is CASSRLRDREETQYF. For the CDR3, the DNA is TGTGCCAGCAGCCGCCTCCGGGACAGGGAAGAGACCCAGTACTTC.

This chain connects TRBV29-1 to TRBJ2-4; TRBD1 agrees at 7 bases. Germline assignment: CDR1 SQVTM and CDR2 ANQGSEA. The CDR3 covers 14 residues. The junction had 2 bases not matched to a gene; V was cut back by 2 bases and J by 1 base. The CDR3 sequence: CSVEIQGAKNIQYF. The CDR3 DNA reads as TGCAGCGTTGAAATACAGGGGGCCAAAAACATTCAGTACTTC.

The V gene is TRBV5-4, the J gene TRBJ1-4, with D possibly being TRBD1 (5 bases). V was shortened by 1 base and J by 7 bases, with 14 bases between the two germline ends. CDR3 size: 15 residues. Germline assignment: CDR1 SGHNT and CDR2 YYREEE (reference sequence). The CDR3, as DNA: TGTGCCAGCAGCTTGCGGGCGGGGGGAAGTGAAAAACTGTTTTTT. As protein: CASSLRAGGSEKLFF. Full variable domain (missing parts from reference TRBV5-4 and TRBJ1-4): ETGVTQSPTHLIKTRGQQVTLRCSSQSGHNTVSWYQQALGQGPQFIFQYYREEENGRGNFPPRFSGLQFPNYSSELNVNALELDDSALYLCASSLRAGGSEKLFFGSGTQLSVL.

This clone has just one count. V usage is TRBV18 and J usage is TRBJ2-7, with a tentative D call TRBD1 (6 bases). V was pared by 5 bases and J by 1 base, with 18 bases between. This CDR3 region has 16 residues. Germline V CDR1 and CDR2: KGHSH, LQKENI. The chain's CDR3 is CASSASRDTESYEQYF. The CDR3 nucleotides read TGTGCCAGCTCAGCATCTCGGGACACAGAATCCTACGAGCAGTACTTC.

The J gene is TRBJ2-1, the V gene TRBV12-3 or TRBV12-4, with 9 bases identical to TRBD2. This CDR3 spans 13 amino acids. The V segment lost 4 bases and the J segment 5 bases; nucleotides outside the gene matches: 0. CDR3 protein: CASSSSGDNEQFF. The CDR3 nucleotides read TGTGCCAGCAGTTCTAGCGGGGACAATGAGCAGTTCTTC.

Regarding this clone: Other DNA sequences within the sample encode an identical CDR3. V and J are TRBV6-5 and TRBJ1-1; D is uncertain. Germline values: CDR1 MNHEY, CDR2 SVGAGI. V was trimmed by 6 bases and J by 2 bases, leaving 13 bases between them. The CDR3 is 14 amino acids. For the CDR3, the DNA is TGTGCCAGCAGCCTAGGAGGTACAAACACTGAAGCTTTCTTT. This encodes CASSLGGTNTEAFF.

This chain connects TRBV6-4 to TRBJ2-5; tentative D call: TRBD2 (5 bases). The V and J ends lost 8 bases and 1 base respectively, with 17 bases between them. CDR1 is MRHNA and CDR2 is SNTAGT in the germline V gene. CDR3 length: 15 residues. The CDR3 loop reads CASAKVGGGQETQYF. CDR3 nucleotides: TGTGCCAGCGCTAAAGTCGGAGGCGGCCAAGAGACCCAGTACTTC.

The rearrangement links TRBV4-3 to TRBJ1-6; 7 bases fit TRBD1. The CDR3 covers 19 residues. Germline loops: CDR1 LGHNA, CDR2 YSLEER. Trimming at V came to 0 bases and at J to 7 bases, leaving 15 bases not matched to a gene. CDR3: CASSQDYRSDRAWNSPLHF. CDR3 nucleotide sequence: TGCGCCAGCAGCCAAGATTATCGGTCCGACAGGGCGTGGAATTCACCCCTCCACTTT.

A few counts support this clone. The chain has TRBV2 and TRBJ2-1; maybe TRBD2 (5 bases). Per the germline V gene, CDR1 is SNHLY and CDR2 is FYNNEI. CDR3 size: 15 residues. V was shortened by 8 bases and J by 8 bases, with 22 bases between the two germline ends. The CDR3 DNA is TGTGCCAGCCAGAGACTACAACCCCTCCGGGATGAGCAGTTCTTC. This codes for CASQRLQPLRDEQFF.

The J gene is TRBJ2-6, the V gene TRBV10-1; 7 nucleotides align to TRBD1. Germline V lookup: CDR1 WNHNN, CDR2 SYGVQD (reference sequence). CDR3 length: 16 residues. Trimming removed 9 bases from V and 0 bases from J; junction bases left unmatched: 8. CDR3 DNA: TGCGCCAGAAGACAGGGAAGGCACTCTGGGGCCAACGTCCTGACTTTC. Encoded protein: CARRQGRHSGANVLTF.

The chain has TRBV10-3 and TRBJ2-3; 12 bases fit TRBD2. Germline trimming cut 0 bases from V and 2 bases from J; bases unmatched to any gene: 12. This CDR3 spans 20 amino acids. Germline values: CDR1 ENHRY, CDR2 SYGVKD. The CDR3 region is CAISESVFPTSGGLTDTQYF. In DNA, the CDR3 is TGTGCCATCAGTGAGTCGGTTTTCCCGACTAGCGGGGGCCTCACAGATACGCAGTATTTT.

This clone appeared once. This CDR3 reads CASSGTGSSYNEQFF. CDR3 bases: TGTGCCAGCAGTGGAACAGGGAGCTCCTACAATGAGCAGTTCTTC. V usage is TRBV2 and J usage is TRBJ2-1; perhaps TRBD1 as D (6 bases). V shed 4 bases and J shed 0 bases, with 10 bases lying between them. Looked up from germline, CDR1 is SNHLY and CDR2 is FYNNEI. The CDR3 contains 15 residues.

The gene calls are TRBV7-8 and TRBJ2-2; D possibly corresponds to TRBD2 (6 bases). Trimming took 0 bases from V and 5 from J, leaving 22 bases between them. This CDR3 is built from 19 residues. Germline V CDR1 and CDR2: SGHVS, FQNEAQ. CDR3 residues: CASSLAQEVAGSQTGELFF. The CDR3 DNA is TGTGCCAGCAGCTTAGCCCAAGAAGTGGCGGGATCTCAGACCGGGGAGCTGTTTTTT.